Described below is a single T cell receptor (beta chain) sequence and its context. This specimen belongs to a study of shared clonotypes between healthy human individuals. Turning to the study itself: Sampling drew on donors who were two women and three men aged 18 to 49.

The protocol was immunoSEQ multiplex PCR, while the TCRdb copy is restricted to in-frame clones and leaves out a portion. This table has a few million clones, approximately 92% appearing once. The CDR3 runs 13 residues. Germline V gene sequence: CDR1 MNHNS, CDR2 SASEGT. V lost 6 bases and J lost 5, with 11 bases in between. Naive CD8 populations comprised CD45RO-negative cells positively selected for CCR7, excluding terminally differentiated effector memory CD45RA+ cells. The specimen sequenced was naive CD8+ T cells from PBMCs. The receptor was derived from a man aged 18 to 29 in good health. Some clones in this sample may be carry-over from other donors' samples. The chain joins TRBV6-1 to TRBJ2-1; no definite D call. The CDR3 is CASRENNNNEQFF. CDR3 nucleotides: TGTGCCAGCAGGGAAAACAATAACAATGAGCAGTTCTTC.